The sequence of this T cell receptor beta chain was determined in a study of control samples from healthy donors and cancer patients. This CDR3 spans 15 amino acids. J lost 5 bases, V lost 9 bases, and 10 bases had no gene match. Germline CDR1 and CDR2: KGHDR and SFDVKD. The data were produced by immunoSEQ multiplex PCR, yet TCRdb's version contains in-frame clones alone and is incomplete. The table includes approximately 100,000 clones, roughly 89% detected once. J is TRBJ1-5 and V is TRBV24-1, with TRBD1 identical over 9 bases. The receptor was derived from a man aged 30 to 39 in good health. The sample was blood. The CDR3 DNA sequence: TGTGCCACCTCACCCTCGGGACAGGGAGATCAGCCCCAGCATTTT. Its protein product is CATSPSGQGDQPQHF.